The rows below give T cell receptor beta chains drawn from one sample of a study of T cells after yellow fever vaccination. TCRdb independently ran MiXCR on the 5' RACE reads; one entry per CDR3 protein. The sample has about 320,000 distinct CDR3 sequences, over 3.5% seen once. The source material was PBMCs, sampled 15 days after the yellow fever booster vaccination. The receptors were sampled from a man younger than 35 who received the YFV17D yellow fever vaccine. The CDR3 runs from the conserved cysteine through the conserved F or W. Fields, in order: V gene, J gene, clone size, D gene, CDR3 protein, CDR3 DNA. The D gene is left open where the match is weak. Only some rows state a clone size, as once, few, many or a class for expanded clones.

v_gene: TRBV7-2; j_gene: TRBJ2-5; abundance: many; d_gene: -; CDR3aa: CASSSGWLGETQYF; CDR3nt: TGTGCCAGCAGCTCCGGATGGCTTGGAGAGACCCAGTACTTC
v_gene: TRBV7-2; j_gene: TRBJ2-3; abundance: many; d_gene: TRBD2; CDR3aa: CASVPGLARASTDTQYF; CDR3nt: TGTGCCAGCGTCCCGGGACTAGCGAGGGCGAGCACAGATACGCAGTATTTT
v_gene: TRBV6-5; j_gene: TRBJ1-6; abundance: -; d_gene: -; CDR3aa: CASSRTAGGSPLHF; CDR3nt: TGTGCCAGCAGTAGGACAGCAGGAGGTTCACCCCTCCACTTT
v_gene: TRBV14; j_gene: TRBJ2-1; abundance: -; d_gene: -; CDR3aa: CASSQMTGTYNEQFF; CDR3nt: TGTGCCAGCAGCCAGATGACAGGGACTTACAATGAGCAGTTCTTC
v_gene: TRBV7-9; j_gene: TRBJ1-1; abundance: few; d_gene: TRBD1; CDR3aa: CASSSNPDRGYLTEAFF; CDR3nt: TGTGCCAGCAGCTCCAACCCTGACAGGGGGTATCTCACTGAAGCTTTCTTT
v_gene: TRBV7-2; j_gene: TRBJ2-3; abundance: -; d_gene: TRBD2; CDR3aa: CASSSRPLLAGGFTDTQYF; CDR3nt: TGTGCCAGCAGCTCCCGACCCCTACTAGCGGGGGGGTTCACAGATACGCAGTATTTT
v_gene: TRBV20-1; j_gene: TRBJ1-5; abundance: few; d_gene: -; CDR3aa: CSAGSPKGGQPQHF; CDR3nt: TGCAGTGCTGGGTCACCCAAAGGAGGTCAGCCCCAGCATTTT
v_gene: TRBV5-1; j_gene: TRBJ2-2; abundance: many; d_gene: -; CDR3aa: CASSSILKGGELFF; CDR3nt: TGCGCCAGCAGCTCCATATTGAAGGGCGGGGAGCTGTTTTTT
v_gene: TRBV6-5; j_gene: TRBJ1-2; abundance: many; d_gene: -; CDR3aa: CASSYSYGGPYGYTF; CDR3nt: TGTGCCAGCAGTTACTCCTACGGCGGGCCCTATGGCTACACCTTC
v_gene: TRBV2; j_gene: TRBJ1-1; abundance: many; d_gene: -; CDR3aa: CASSEGRPGKLAFF; CDR3nt: TGTGCCAGCAGTGAGGGAAGGCCTGGGAAACTAGCTTTCTTT
v_gene: TRBV4-1; j_gene: TRBJ2-3; abundance: few; d_gene: TRBD2; CDR3aa: CASSQPAGSSTDTQYF; CDR3nt: TGCGCCAGCAGCCAGCCAGCGGGGAGTAGCACAGATACGCAGTATTTT
v_gene: TRBV7-2; j_gene: TRBJ2-1; abundance: many; d_gene: -; CDR3aa: CASDPRGGVVNEQFF; CDR3nt: TGTGCCAGCGACCCGAGGGGGGGCGTTGTCAATGAGCAGTTCTTC
v_gene: TRBV18; j_gene: TRBJ1-4; abundance: -; d_gene: TRBD1; CDR3aa: CASSPLGQGDEKLFF; CDR3nt: TGTGCCAGCTCACCACTGGGACAGGGAGATGAAAAACTGTTTTTT
v_gene: TRBV27; j_gene: TRBJ2-1; abundance: few; d_gene: -; CDR3aa: CASSFIAGEDEQFF; CDR3nt: TGTGCCAGCAGTTTTATCGCAGGGGAGGATGAGCAGTTCTTC
v_gene: TRBV27; j_gene: TRBJ1-5; abundance: once; d_gene: -; CDR3aa: CASSLRSRGDQPQHF; CDR3nt: TGTGCCAGCAGTTTACGATCTCGTGGAGATCAGCCCCAGCATTTT
v_gene: TRBV5-1; j_gene: TRBJ1-4; abundance: -; d_gene: -; CDR3aa: CASSLEGPNEKLFF; CDR3nt: TGCGCCAGCAGCTTGGAAGGTCCTAATGAAAAACTGTTTTTT
v_gene: TRBV20-1; j_gene: TRBJ1-1; abundance: few; d_gene: TRBD1; CDR3aa: CSASRQGGSTEAFF; CDR3nt: TGCAGTGCTTCTCGACAGGGCGGGAGCACTGAAGCTTTCTTT
v_gene: TRBV12-3/TRBV12-4; j_gene: TRBJ2-7; abundance: -; d_gene: TRBD1; CDR3aa: CASSSGTGDHEQYF; CDR3nt: TGTGCCAGCAGTTCCGGGACAGGGGACCACGAGCAGTACTTC
v_gene: TRBV4-2; j_gene: TRBJ2-1; abundance: many; d_gene: TRBD2; CDR3aa: CASSQVSGTTYNEQFF; CDR3nt: TGTGCCAGCAGCCAAGTCTCGGGGACTACCTACAATGAGCAGTTCTTC
v_gene: TRBV7-6; j_gene: TRBJ2-2; abundance: few; d_gene: -; CDR3aa: CASSLDRAPMAGELFF; CDR3nt: TGTGCCAGCAGCTTAGATAGAGCCCCTATGGCCGGGGAGCTGTTTTTT
v_gene: TRBV11-3; j_gene: TRBJ2-3; abundance: few; d_gene: -; CDR3aa: CASSLGEVNTDTQYF; CDR3nt: TGTGCCAGCAGCTTGGGAGAAGTAAACACAGATACGCAGTATTTT
v_gene: TRBV9; j_gene: TRBJ2-4; abundance: many; d_gene: -; CDR3aa: CASSVGEGYIQYF; CDR3nt: TGTGCCAGCAGCGTAGGAGAAGGGTACATTCAGTACTTC
v_gene: TRBV6-2/TRBV6-3; j_gene: TRBJ2-2; abundance: -; d_gene: TRBD2; CDR3aa: CASSYGDYRGELFF; CDR3nt: TGTGCCAGCAGTTACGGGGACTACCGCGGGGAGCTGTTTTTT
v_gene: TRBV7-9; j_gene: TRBJ1-6; abundance: few; d_gene: TRBD1; CDR3aa: CASRLGTAYSPLHF; CDR3nt: TGTGCCAGCCGCCTCGGGACAGCATATTCACCCCTCCACTTT
v_gene: TRBV7-2; j_gene: TRBJ2-3; abundance: many; d_gene: -; CDR3aa: CASSLWVVGDTQYF; CDR3nt: TGTGCCAGCAGCTTATGGGTTGTGGGAGATACGCAGTATTTT
v_gene: TRBV11-2; j_gene: TRBJ2-3; abundance: few; d_gene: TRBD1; CDR3aa: CASSYSGGPDTQYF; CDR3nt: TGTGCCAGCAGCTACTCAGGGGGACCAGATACGCAGTATTTT
v_gene: TRBV6-5; j_gene: TRBJ2-3; abundance: few; d_gene: TRBD1; CDR3aa: CASSFYNRGGTDTQYF; CDR3nt: TGTGCCAGCAGTTTCTATAACAGGGGTGGCACAGATACGCAGTATTTT
v_gene: TRBV7-2; j_gene: TRBJ2-7; abundance: many; d_gene: TRBD2; CDR3aa: CASSTGTSGVEQYF; CDR3nt: TGTGCCAGCAGCACCGGGACTAGCGGGGTGGAGCAGTACTTC
v_gene: TRBV7-7; j_gene: TRBJ2-5; abundance: many; d_gene: -; CDR3aa: CASSPRAGAETQYF; CDR3nt: TGTGCTAGCAGCCCCCGCGCAGGCGCAGAGACCCAGTACTTC
v_gene: TRBV4-3; j_gene: TRBJ2-7; abundance: many; d_gene: -; CDR3aa: CASSQEGRGYEQYF; CDR3nt: TGCGCCAGCAGCCAAGAAGGCCGCGGATACGAGCAGTACTTC
v_gene: TRBV6-5; j_gene: TRBJ2-1; abundance: few; d_gene: -; CDR3aa: CATGRGFQYNEQFF; CDR3nt: TGTGCCACCGGCCGGGGGTTTCAGTACAATGAGCAGTTCTTC
v_gene: TRBV3-1; j_gene: TRBJ1-6; abundance: few; d_gene: -; CDR3aa: CASSPGAAPLHF; CDR3nt: TGTGCCAGCAGCCCGGGGGCTGCACCCCTCCACTTT
v_gene: TRBV2; j_gene: TRBJ2-3; abundance: -; d_gene: TRBD1; CDR3aa: CASRLQGALRTDTQYF; CDR3nt: TGTGCCAGCAGGTTACAGGGGGCATTGAGGACAGATACGCAGTATTTT
v_gene: TRBV7-2; j_gene: TRBJ1-2; abundance: -; d_gene: -; CDR3aa: CASSATYRSGYTF; CDR3nt: TGTGCCAGCAGCGCGACGTACAGGAGCGGCTACACCTTC
v_gene: TRBV7-9; j_gene: TRBJ2-3; abundance: few; d_gene: TRBD2; CDR3aa: CASSAAGGGGTDTQYF; CDR3nt: TGTGCCAGCAGCGCCGCGGGGGGCGGAGGCACAGATACGCAGTATTTT
v_gene: TRBV7-9; j_gene: TRBJ1-2; abundance: -; d_gene: -; CDR3aa: CASSFLLRGDDGYTF; CDR3nt: TGTGCCAGCAGCTTTCTCCTCAGGGGTGATGATGGCTACACCTTC
v_gene: TRBV5-1; j_gene: TRBJ2-7; abundance: few; d_gene: -; CDR3aa: CASSGTGLSSYEQYF; CDR3nt: TGCGCCAGCAGCGGAACAGGGCTCAGCTCCTACGAGCAGTACTTC
v_gene: TRBV10-3; j_gene: TRBJ1-3; abundance: -; d_gene: -; CDR3aa: CAISVQGGGNTIYF; CDR3nt: TGTGCCATCAGTGTACAGGGAGGAGGAAACACCATATATTTT
v_gene: TRBV5-1; j_gene: TRBJ1-6; abundance: -; d_gene: -; CDR3aa: CASSIGGPGPLHF; CDR3nt: TGCGCCAGCAGCATTGGGGGCCCAGGGCCCCTCCACTTT
v_gene: TRBV5-5; j_gene: TRBJ1-2; abundance: many; d_gene: -; CDR3aa: CASSLDQPFGYTF; CDR3nt: TGTGCCAGCAGCTTGGACCAACCGTTTGGCTACACCTTC
v_gene: TRBV19; j_gene: TRBJ1-2; abundance: -; d_gene: TRBD1; CDR3aa: CASSIFGTVSNYGYTF; CDR3nt: TGTGCCAGTAGTATTTTCGGGACAGTCTCTAACTATGGCTACACCTTC
v_gene: TRBV19; j_gene: TRBJ1-2; abundance: -; d_gene: -; CDR3aa: CASSIDTSAYGYTF; CDR3nt: TGTGCCAGTAGTATTGACACAAGCGCCTATGGCTACACCTTC
v_gene: TRBV5-6; j_gene: TRBJ1-1; abundance: -; d_gene: TRBD1; CDR3aa: CASSFKGALEAFF; CDR3nt: TGTGCCAGCAGCTTTAAGGGGGCCCTTGAAGCTTTCTTT
v_gene: TRBV7-2; j_gene: TRBJ1-2; abundance: -; d_gene: -; CDR3aa: CASSLEVGRTGKGYTF; CDR3nt: TGTGCCAGCAGCTTAGAGGTGGGACGGACGGGGAAAGGCTACACCTTC
v_gene: TRBV2; j_gene: TRBJ2-3; abundance: many; d_gene: -; CDR3aa: CASSERGHADTQYF; CDR3nt: TGTGCCAGCAGTGAGAGGGGCCACGCAGATACGCAGTATTTT
v_gene: TRBV20-1; j_gene: TRBJ1-4; abundance: -; d_gene: -; CDR3aa: CSATLPGQEKLFF; CDR3nt: TGCAGTGCCACCCTTCCTGGACAGGAAAAACTGTTTTTT
v_gene: TRBV6-6; j_gene: TRBJ2-1; abundance: few; d_gene: TRBD2; CDR3aa: CASSIRGDEQFF; CDR3nt: TGTGCCAGCAGTATACGGGGGGATGAGCAGTTCTTC
v_gene: TRBV7-6; j_gene: TRBJ2-3; abundance: many; d_gene: TRBD2; CDR3aa: CASSLVALAGLQTDTQYF; CDR3nt: TGTGCCAGCAGCTTAGTGGCACTAGCGGGGCTACAAACAGATACGCAGTATTTT
v_gene: TRBV7-3; j_gene: TRBJ2-3; abundance: -; d_gene: -; CDR3aa: CASSLRGSGHTDTQYF; CDR3nt: TGTGCCAGCAGCTTAAGAGGCAGTGGACACACAGATACGCAGTATTTT
v_gene: TRBV4-1; j_gene: TRBJ2-3; abundance: few; d_gene: -; CDR3aa: CASSYSQGGDTQYF; CDR3nt: TGCGCCAGCAGCTACTCGCAAGGGGGAGATACGCAGTATTTT
v_gene: TRBV5-1; j_gene: TRBJ2-2; abundance: many; d_gene: -; CDR3aa: CASSDSDTGELFF; CDR3nt: TGCGCCAGCAGCGACAGTGACACCGGGGAGCTGTTTTTT
v_gene: TRBV5-5; j_gene: TRBJ1-1; abundance: many; d_gene: -; CDR3aa: CASSFGMLGTEAFF; CDR3nt: TGTGCCAGCAGCTTCGGTATGTTGGGGACTGAAGCTTTCTTT
v_gene: TRBV25-1; j_gene: TRBJ1-1; abundance: -; d_gene: -; CDR3aa: CASSEPAALTGNTEASF; CDR3nt: TGTGCCAGCAGTGAACCCGCAGCCCTAACGGGGAACACTGAAGCTTCCTTT